This TCR beta chain comes out of a study of vaccination effects on CD4 cells after COVID-19. The wider study: Median timing of post-vaccine samples was 72 days after the second dose.

Study findings and constraints: Infection- and vaccine-induced clones contracted markedly late after vaccination.

This table comes from immunoSEQ multiplex PCR, and its TCRdb copy is limited to in-frame clones, with some not included. The sample consists of about 27,000 clones, around four fifths of them appearing once. A single count supports this clone. Its specificity is not known. V was trimmed by 6 bases and J by 5 bases, leaving 16 bases between them. This CDR3 region has 14 residues. Germline V gives CDR1 LNHDA, CDR2 SQIVND (reference sequence). Antigen-specific CD4+ T cells were expanded (with viral peptide pools) by the ViraFEST assay ahead of sequencing. Following an approximately ten-day culture, CD4+ T cells were purified. All study participants received two doses of BNT162b2 or mRNA-1273 vaccine.

This sequence originates from a human donor who received a COVID-19 vaccine. Some clones in this sample may be carry-over from other donors' samples. This sequence joins TRBV19 and TRBJ2-5; D is possibly TRBD1 or TRBD2 (6 bases each). The sequences come from CD4+ T cells from PBMCs cultured with HCoV-NL63 spike peptides, collected after COVID-19 vaccination. The CDR3 DNA is TGTGCCAGTAGGGACCGGGGGCGCAGGGAGACCCAGTACTTC. Encoded protein: CASRDRGRRETQYF.